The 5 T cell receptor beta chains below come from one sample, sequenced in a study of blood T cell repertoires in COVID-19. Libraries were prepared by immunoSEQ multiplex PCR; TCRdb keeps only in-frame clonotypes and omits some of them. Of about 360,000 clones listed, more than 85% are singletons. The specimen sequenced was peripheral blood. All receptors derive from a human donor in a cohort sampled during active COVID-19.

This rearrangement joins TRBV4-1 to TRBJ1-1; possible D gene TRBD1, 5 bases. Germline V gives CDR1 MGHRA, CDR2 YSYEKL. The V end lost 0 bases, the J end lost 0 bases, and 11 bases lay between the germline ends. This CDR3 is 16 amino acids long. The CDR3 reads CASSQDLTDMNTEAFF. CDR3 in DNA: TGCGCCAGCAGCCAAGATCTGACAGATATGAACACTGAAGCTTTCTTT.

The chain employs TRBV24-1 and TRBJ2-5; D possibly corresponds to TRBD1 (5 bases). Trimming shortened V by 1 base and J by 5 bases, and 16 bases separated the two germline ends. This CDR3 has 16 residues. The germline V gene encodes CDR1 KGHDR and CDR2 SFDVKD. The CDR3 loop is CATSDLPRQKEETQYF. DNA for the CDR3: TGTGCCACCAGTGATTTACCCCGACAGAAGGAGGAGACCCAGTACTTC.

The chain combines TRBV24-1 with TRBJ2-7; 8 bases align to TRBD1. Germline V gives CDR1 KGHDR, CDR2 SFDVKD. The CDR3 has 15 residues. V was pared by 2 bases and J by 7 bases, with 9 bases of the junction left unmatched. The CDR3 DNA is TGTGCCACCAGTGATTGGAGGACAGGGTGGAGGGAGCAGTACTTC. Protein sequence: CATSDWRTGWREQYF.

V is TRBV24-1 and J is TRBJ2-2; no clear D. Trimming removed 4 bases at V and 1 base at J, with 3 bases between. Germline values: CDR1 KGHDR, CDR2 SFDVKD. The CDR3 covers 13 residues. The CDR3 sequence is CATSDRNTGELFF. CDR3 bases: TGTGCCACCAGTGACAGGAACACCGGGGAGCTGTTTTTT.

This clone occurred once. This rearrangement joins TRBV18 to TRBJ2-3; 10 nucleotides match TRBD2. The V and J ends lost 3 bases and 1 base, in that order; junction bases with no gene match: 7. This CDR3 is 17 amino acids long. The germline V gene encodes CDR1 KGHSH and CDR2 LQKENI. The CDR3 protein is CASSPTSGRDGTDTQYF. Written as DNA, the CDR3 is TGTGCCAGCTCACCGACGAGCGGGAGGGATGGCACAGATACGCAGTATTTT.